The sequence of this TCR beta chain was determined in a study of blood T cell repertoires in COVID-19. This CDR3 spans 16 amino acids. Germline values: CDR1 MNHEY, CDR2 SVGAGI. Deletions cut 0 bases from V and 5 bases from J, with 16 bases between. The method was immunoSEQ multiplex PCR; TCRdb's version includes in-frame clones alone and lacks a portion of them. In the table there are 200,000 to 250,000 clones, 85% to 90% of which are singletons. The rearrangement uses TRBV6-5 and TRBJ1-2; D gene unclear. The sample taken for sequencing was peripheral blood. The origin of this receptor is a woman between 70 and 85 years old with active or convalescent COVID-19. CDR3 nucleotide sequence: TGTGCCAGCAGTTACTCGAAACCCAACAACGGGTATGGCTACACCTTC. Amino acid sequence: CASSYSKPNNGYGYTF.